Below are 26 T cell receptor beta chains sequenced from a single sample in a study of blood T cell repertoires in COVID-19. Sequenced by immunoSEQ multiplex PCR; TCRdb stores in-frame clones only, minus some. The sample has about 200,000 clones; around four fifths are singletons. Sequencing was carried out using peripheral blood. These receptors originate from a man aged 55 to 70 with COVID-19, enrolled during active disease.

The V and J genes are TRBV19 and TRBJ1-5; D possibly corresponds to TRBD1 (6 bases). V was cut by 6 bases and J by 5 bases, with 17 bases left in between. Germline CDR1 LNHDA, CDR2 SQIVND (reference sequence). This CDR3 comprises 15 residues. In DNA form, the CDR3 reads TGTGCCAGTAGCCTCGCCCTACAGGGCCATCAGCCCCAGCATTTT. Translating it yields CASSLALQGHQPQHF.

V is TRBV5-4 and J is TRBJ2-1; 12 bases are a match to TRBD1. CDR3 length: 15 residues. The junction had 4 bases not matched to a gene; V was cut back by 3 bases and J by 6 bases. Germline V gene data show CDR1 as SGHNT and CDR2 as YYREEE (reference sequence). The CDR3 sequence is CASSSPGQGANEQFF. For the CDR3, the DNA is TGTGCCAGCAGCTCGCCGGGACAGGGGGCCAATGAGCAGTTCTTC. The full variable domain, its missing parts supplied by reference TRBV5-4 and TRBJ2-1, is ETGVTQSPTHLIKTRGQQVTLRCSSQSGHNTVSWYQQALGQGPQFIFQYYREEENGRGNFPPRFSGLQFPNYSSELNVNALELDDSALYLCASSSPGQGANEQFFGPGTRLTVL.

The chain joins TRBV27 to TRBJ2-5; 8 bases match TRBD1. The V gene's germline CDR1 is MNHEY and CDR2 SMNVEV (reference sequence). The CDR3 runs 13 residues. The junction had 6 bases not matched to a gene; V was cut back by 6 bases and J by 6 bases. CDR3 nucleotides: TGTGCCAGCAGCCGGCAGGGGGCGAAGACCCAGTACTTC. Translated: CASSRQGAKTQYF.

V is TRBV6-6 and J is TRBJ1-5, with TRBD1 identical over 7 bases. The V gene end was trimmed by 2 bases and the J gene end by 1 base; junction bases not matched to a gene: 2. The CDR3 is made up of 15 amino acids. CDR1 is MNHNY and CDR2 is SVGAGI in the germline V gene (reference sequence). DNA for the CDR3: TGTGCCAGCAGTTACGCCAGGGGGAGCAATCAGCCCCAGCATTTT. Protein sequence: CASSYARGSNQPQHF.

This clone came up a few times. The rearrangement links TRBV10-3 to TRBJ1-5; 8 positions agree with TRBD1. The ends lost 5 bases at V and 0 bases at J; junction bases unmatched: 9. CDR1 ENHRY and CDR2 SYGVKD come from the germline V gene. This CDR3 contains 17 residues. CDR3 amino acids: CAISPGQGGSSNQPQHF. The CDR3 nucleotides read TGTGCCATCAGTCCCGGACAGGGTGGAAGTAGCAATCAGCCCCAGCATTTT.

The rearrangement links TRBV7-3 to TRBJ2-1; the match to TRBD2 covers 7 bases. The CDR3 loop spans 16 amino acids. Germline V lookup: CDR1 SGHTA, CDR2 FQGTGA. The trim removed 4 bases at V and 8 bases at J, leaving 14 bases unmatched. The CDR3 sequence is CASSSGPAPGGYEQFF. CDR3 nucleotides: TGTGCCAGCAGCTCAGGGCCGGCCCCGGGAGGCTATGAGCAGTTCTTC. The full variable domain, rest sourced from reference TRBV7-3 and TRBJ2-1, is GAGVSQTPSNKVTEKGKYVELRCDPISGHTALYWYRQSLGQGPEFLIYFQGTGAADDSGLPNDRFFAVRPEGSVSTLKIQRTERGDSAVYLCASSSGPAPGGYEQFFGPGTRLTVL.

V gene TRBV3-1 (or the pseudogene TRBV3-2) combines with J gene TRBJ2-7; 7 positions agree with TRBD2. Germline loops: CDR1 LGHDT, CDR2 YNNKEL (reference sequence). V was pared by 6 bases and J by 9 bases, with 11 bases of the junction left unmatched. The length of the CDR3 is 13 residues. CDR3 region: CASRQLSGGGQYF. The CDR3 DNA is TGTGCCAGCAGACAGTTATCGGGGGGAGGGCAGTACTTC.

The J gene is TRBJ1-2, the V gene TRBV19; D perhaps matches TRBD1 (5 bases). From germline, CDR1 is LNHDA and CDR2 SQIVND (reference sequence). V was cut by 6 bases and J by 1 base, with 9 bases left in between. The CDR3 loop spans 13 amino acids. Here the CDR3 DNA reads TGTGCCAGTAGCCCAGACAGTAACTATGGCTACACCTTC. Translated, it gives CASSPDSNYGYTF.

The count of this clone is one. The chain joins TRBV4-3 to TRBJ1-1; unclear D gene. Trimming pared 0 bases from V and 4 bases from J, leaving 9 bases between. Germline V lookup: CDR1 LGHNA, CDR2 YSLEER. The CDR3 consists of 14 residues. The CDR3 loop reads CASSQDLRFTEAFF. The DNA for the CDR3 is TGCGCCAGCAGCCAAGATCTGCGGTTCACTGAAGCTTTCTTT.

V is TRBV3-1 (or the pseudogene TRBV3-2) and J is TRBJ1-2, with 8 bases aligning to TRBD1. CDR3 length: 14 residues. Unmatched junction bases numbered 9, after V lost 4 bases and J lost 8 bases. Germline CDR1 LGHDT, CDR2 YNNKEL (reference sequence). The CDR3 is CASSPRTGSRGYTF. The CDR3 DNA reads as TGTGCCAGCAGCCCGCGGACAGGGTCGAGGGGCTACACCTTC.

V gene TRBV7-8 combines with J gene TRBJ1-1; D might be TRBD1 (6 bases). This CDR3 spans 17 amino acids. Germline CDR1 and CDR2: SGHVS and FQNEAQ. V shed 1 base and J shed 0 bases, with 15 bases lying between them. CDR3 residues: CASSLGDTSLMNTEAFF. Written as DNA, the CDR3 is TGTGCCAGCAGCTTAGGGGACACCTCCCTTATGAACACTGAAGCTTTCTTT.

The rearrangement links TRBV5-1 to TRBJ2-4, with 7 nucleotides matching TRBD1. Unmatched junction bases numbered 13, after V lost 4 bases and J lost 9 bases. The CDR3 loop spans 15 amino acids. Germline loops: CDR1 SGHRS, CDR2 YFSETQ. This CDR3 is CASSRSMSEGAIQYF. CDR3 nucleotides: TGCGCCAGCAGCCGATCGATGTCCGAGGGGGCCATTCAGTACTTC. Full variable domain (missing parts from reference TRBV5-1 and TRBJ2-4): KAGVTQTPRYLIKTRGQQVTLSCSPISGHRSVSWYQQTPGQGLQFLFEYFSETQRNKGNFPGRFSGRQFSNSRSEMNVSTLELGDSALYLCASSRSMSEGAIQYFGAGTRLSVL.

This rearrangement joins TRBV3-1 (or the pseudogene TRBV3-2) to TRBJ1-1, with a tentative D call TRBD1 (6 bases). The V and J ends lost 4 bases and 0 bases respectively, with 12 bases between them. The CDR3 covers 15 residues. Germline V gene data show CDR1 as LGHDT and CDR2 as YNNKEL (reference sequence). CDR3 nucleotides: TGTGCCAGCAGCCTACAGGGAAGCATGAACACTGAAGCTTTCTTT. Translation: CASSLQGSMNTEAFF.

The chain carries TRBV9 and TRBJ2-7, with D possibly TRBD1 on 7 matching bases. Trimming left V 4 bases short and J 1 base short, with 12 bases between. Germline assignment: CDR1 SGDLS and CDR2 YYNGEE. This CDR3 spans 14 amino acids. The CDR3 sequence: CASSPGGTSYEQYF. Here the CDR3 DNA reads TGTGCCAGCAGCCCAGGGGGGACATCCTACGAGCAGTACTTC.

The V gene is TRBV29-1, the J gene TRBJ2-3; no definite D call. The CDR3 extends over 12 amino acids. V was cut by 4 bases and J by 1 base, with 6 bases left in between. The germline V gene has CDR1 SQVTM and CDR2 ANQGSEA. This CDR3 reads CSVVSGTDTQYF. The CDR3 coding sequence is TGCAGCGTTGTGTCAGGCACAGATACGCAGTATTTT.

This chain uses TRBV28 with TRBJ2-5; TRBD2 matches 9 bases. With V trimmed by 7 bases and J by 1 base, 13 bases remained unmatched. CDR3 size: 17 residues. The germline V gene encodes CDR1 MDHEN and CDR2 SYDVKM. CDR3 sequence (DNA): TGTGCCAGCATGTCAGGGACACTAGCGGGCCCCCAAGAGACCCAGTACTTC. This gives the protein CASMSGTLAGPQETQYF. The whole variable domain, remainder taken from reference TRBV28 and TRBJ2-5, is DVKVTQSSRYLVKRTGEKVFLECVQDMDHENMFWYRQDPGLGLRLIYFSYDVKMKEKGDIPEGYSVSREKKERFSLILESASTNQTSMYLCASMSGTLAGPQETQYFGPGTRLLVL.

This chain joins TRBV11-3 and TRBJ2-1; TRBD2 matches at 13 bases. V shed 4 bases, J shed 6 bases, and the junction held 9 bases outside the gene matches. The length of the CDR3 is 17 residues. Germline CDR1 is SGHNT and CDR2 is YENEEA. CDR3: CASSSPGLAGIGNEQFF. DNA for the CDR3: TGTGCCAGCAGCTCGCCGGGACTAGCGGGGATTGGCAATGAGCAGTTCTTC.

The chain combines TRBV27 with TRBJ1-4; D gene ambiguous. The CDR3 is made up of 15 amino acids. Germline V gives CDR1 MNHEY, CDR2 SMNVEV (reference sequence). Trimming pared 2 bases from V and 4 bases from J, leaving 11 bases between. In nucleotides, the CDR3 is TGTGCCAGCAGTTTAGGAGGGCCGGGTAATGAAAAACTGTTTTTT. Encoded protein: CASSLGGPGNEKLFF.

In this sample, this clone turned up once. The chain uses TRBV7-9 and TRBJ2-7, with D maybe TRBD1 (5 bases). Trimming pared 8 bases from V and 0 bases from J, leaving 11 bases between. The CDR3 has 13 residues. CDR1 and CDR2 from the germline V gene are SEHNR and FQNEAQ (reference sequence). This chain's CDR3 is CASRQRSSYEQYF. CDR3 DNA sequence: TGTGCCAGCCGACAGCGAAGCTCCTACGAGCAGTACTTC.

The J gene is TRBJ1-1, the V gene TRBV5-1, with D perhaps TRBD1 (5 bases). CDR1 SGHRS and CDR2 YFSETQ come from the germline V gene. Trimming left V 0 bases short and J 8 bases short, with 11 bases between. The CDR3 spans 13 residues. The CDR3: CASSLAANREAFF. The CDR3 nucleotides are TGCGCCAGCAGCTTGGCGGCGAACAGGGAAGCTTTCTTT.

CDR3 nucleotides: TGTGCCAGCAGCGTAGCCCAGTACACTGAAGCTTTCTTT. Translated: CASSVAQYTEAFF. The gene calls are TRBV9 and TRBJ1-1; D unclear. CDR1 and CDR2 (germline): SGDLS, YYNGEE. V dropped 0 bases and J dropped 3 bases, with 6 bases sitting between them. This CDR3 spans 13 amino acids.

Note on this clone: At the DNA level, this CDR3 is encoded by other sequences in the same sample as well. The rearrangement links TRBV6-1 to TRBJ2-7; 13 nucleotides line up with TRBD2. The CDR3 has 15 residues. Losses at the gene ends were 1 base for V and 3 bases for J; bases not matched to a gene: 0. From germline, CDR1 is MNHNS and CDR2 SASEGT. The chain's CDR3 is CASSEGTSGSYEQYF. In nucleotides, the CDR3 is TGTGCCAGCAGTGAAGGGACTAGCGGGAGCTACGAGCAGTACTTC.

For this clone: The sample has other DNA sequences that encode this CDR3 too. The V gene is TRBV18, the J gene TRBJ2-5; 7 nucleotides agree with TRBD2. V was pared by 6 bases and J by 4 bases, with 2 bases of the junction left unmatched. Per germline, CDR1 KGHSH and CDR2 LQKENI. This CDR3 comprises 12 residues. The CDR3 DNA is TGTGCCAGCTCCCCGGGGGGAGAGACCCAGTACTTC. It is translated as CASSPGGETQYF.

The chain carries TRBV21-1 and TRBJ1-1; the table's D call, TRBD1, was not checked against the DNA. TRBV21-1 is deemed a pseudogene. CDR3 length: 12 residues. The CDR3, as DNA: TGTGCCAAGGACAGGTGGGACACTGAAGCTTTCTTT. This encodes CAKDRWDTEAFF.

The chain is built from TRBV10-2 and TRBJ2-5; weak D call: TRBD1 (6 bases). Trimming left V 3 bases short and J 3 bases short, with 8 bases between. This CDR3 has 13 residues. CDR1 is WSHSY and CDR2 is SAAADI in the germline V gene. The CDR3, as DNA: TGCGCCAGCAGTGAACAGGGAAAAGAGACCCAGTACTTC. Translation gives CASSEQGKETQYF.

This clone showed up just a few times. The chain recombines TRBV25-1 with TRBJ1-4; TRBD1 might be the D (5 bases). The CDR3 is 16 amino acids. V lost 0 bases and J 7 bases, leaving 15 bases between the germline ends. Per the germline V gene, CDR1 is MGHDK and CDR2 is SYGVNS. CDR3 nucleotide sequence: TGTGCCAGCAGTGAATATTTATCAGGGTGGGGTGAAAAACTGTTTTTT. This encodes CASSEYLSGWGEKLFF.